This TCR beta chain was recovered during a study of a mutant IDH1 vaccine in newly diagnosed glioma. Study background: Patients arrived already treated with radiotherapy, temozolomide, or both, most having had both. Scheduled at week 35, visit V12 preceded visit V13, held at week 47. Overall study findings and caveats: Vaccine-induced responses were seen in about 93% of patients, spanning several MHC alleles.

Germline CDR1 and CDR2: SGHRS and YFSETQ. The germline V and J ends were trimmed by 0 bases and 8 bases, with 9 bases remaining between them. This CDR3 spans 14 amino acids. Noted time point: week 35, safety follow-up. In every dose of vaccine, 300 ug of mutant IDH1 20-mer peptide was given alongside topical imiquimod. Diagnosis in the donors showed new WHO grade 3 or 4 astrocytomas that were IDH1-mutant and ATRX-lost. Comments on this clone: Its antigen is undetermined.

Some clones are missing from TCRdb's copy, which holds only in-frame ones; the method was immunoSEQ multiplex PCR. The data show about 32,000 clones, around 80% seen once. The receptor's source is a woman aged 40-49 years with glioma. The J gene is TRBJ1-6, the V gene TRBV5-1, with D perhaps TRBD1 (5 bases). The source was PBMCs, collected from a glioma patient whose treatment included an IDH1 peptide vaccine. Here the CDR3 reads CASSLGDPDSPLHF. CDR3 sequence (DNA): TGCGCCAGCAGCTTGGGGGACCCAGATTCACCCCTCCACTTT.